The 21 T cell receptor beta chains listed next were all sequenced from one sample in a study of T cells after yellow fever vaccination. TCRdb reprocessed the 5' RACE reads with MiXCR, giving one entry per CDR3 protein. In the table there are some 550,000 distinct CDR3 sequences, under 25% of which are singletons. The source was PBMCs, collected 15 days after the yellow fever booster vaccination. These TCRs come from a man aged 25 to 40 who received the YFV17D yellow fever vaccine.

This clonotype was counted between two and nine times. The chain uses TRBV4-1 and TRBJ2-7, with D possibly TRBD2 on 6 matching bases. This CDR3 comprises 15 residues. Germline V CDR1 and CDR2: MGHRA, YSYEKL. The V and J ends lost 1 base and 0 bases respectively, with 10 bases between them. This chain's CDR3 is CASSQGDLYSYEQYF. The CDR3 nucleotides are TGCGCCAGCAGCCAAGGGGACTTATACTCCTACGAGCAGTACTTC.

In its sample, this clonotype was seen a few times. V gene TRBV18 combines with J gene TRBJ2-5, with TRBD2 matching 8 bases. J gave up 3 bases and V 3 bases, and 6 bases lay outside the gene matches. Germline-derived CDR1 and CDR2 are KGHSH and LQKENI. The CDR3 length is 15 residues. The CDR3 is CASSPTTSGEETQYF. The DNA for the CDR3 is TGTGCCAGCTCACCTACTACTAGCGGCGAAGAGACCCAGTACTTC.

This clonotype has more than one count but fewer than ten. This chain connects TRBV12-3 or TRBV12-4 to TRBJ2-1; D not certain. V shed 6 bases and J shed 8 bases, with 14 bases lying between them. The CDR3 is 13 amino acids. CDR3 sequence: CASSLVLGYEQFF. CDR3 bases: TGTGCCAGCAGCTTGGTGTTGGGGTATGAGCAGTTCTTC.

The gene calls are TRBV10-3 and TRBJ2-2; possibly TRBD1 or TRBD2 for D (6 bases each). The germline CDR1 and CDR2 sequences are ENHRY and SYGVKD. Trimming took off 6 bases at V and 7 bases at J, with 15 bases between the two ends. The CDR3 length is 14 residues. This CDR3 is CAIRNKGGNGELFF. As DNA, the CDR3 is TGTGCCATCAGGAATAAGGGGGGCAACGGGGAGCTGTTTTTT.

The chain carries TRBV6-5 and TRBJ1-2; 8 bases match TRBD1. In germline, CDR1 is MNHEY, CDR2 SVGAGI. The CDR3 is 15 amino acids. The junction had 10 bases not matched to a gene; V was cut back by 2 bases and J by 8 bases. This chain's CDR3 is CASSYMTGAGVGYTF. The CDR3 nucleotides read TGTGCCAGCAGTTACATGACAGGGGCTGGCGTCGGCTACACCTTC.

The genes are TRBV5-1 and TRBJ2-3; 9 bases match TRBD2. There are 16 residues in the CDR3. Germline CDR1 and CDR2: SGHRS and YFSETQ. V was clipped by 0 bases and J by 5 bases; unmatched bases: 7. CDR3: CASSLGDSGSRDTQYF. The CDR3 nucleotides read TGCGCCAGCAGCTTGGGGGATAGCGGGAGTAGAGATACGCAGTATTTT.

This clonotype showed up just a few times. The chain carries TRBV12-3 or TRBV12-4 and TRBJ2-3; D is unresolved. Trimming stripped 3 bases from V and 0 bases from J, with 13 bases between. The CDR3 has 16 residues. CDR3 nucleotides: TGTGCCAGCAGTTTCAGCCCAGCAGCTAGCACAGATACGCAGTATTTT. Translating it yields CASSFSPAASTDTQYF.

This clonotype was seen a few times. It may be a read error: a sequence one base away is much more abundant. In nucleotides, the CDR3 is TGTGCCAGCAGTTTATGTGGCGAGCAGTACTTC. Its translation: CASSLCGEQYF. V is TRBV27 and J is TRBJ2-7, with unresolved D. This CDR3 is built from 11 residues. With 1 base removed from V and 6 bases from J, the gap between germline ends came to 4 bases. Germline loops: CDR1 MNHEY, CDR2 SMNVEV (reference sequence).

The chain has TRBV30 and TRBJ1-3; D is uncertain. Germline CDR1 is GTSNPN and CDR2 is SVGIG (reference sequence). This CDR3 spans 17 amino acids. Trimming took 0 bases from V and 0 from J, leaving 15 bases between them. The chain's CDR3 is CAWSVRKVGSSGNTIYF. The CDR3 nucleotides read TGTGCCTGGAGTGTACGCAAGGTCGGGTCCTCTGGAAACACCATATATTTT.

The chain has TRBV29-1 and TRBJ1-1; 10 bases align to TRBD1. V was pared by 4 bases and J by 4 bases, with 3 bases of the junction left unmatched. Per the germline V gene, CDR1 is SQVTM and CDR2 is ANQGSEA. This CDR3 contains 13 residues. CDR3 DNA sequence: TGCAGCGTTGGACAGGGGGCAGGCACTGAAGCTTTCTTT. It yields the protein CSVGQGAGTEAFF.

This clonotype showed up many times. The chain has TRBV12-3 or TRBV12-4 and TRBJ2-1, with 8 bases matching TRBD2. This CDR3 spans 15 amino acids. J was trimmed by 2 bases and V by 3 bases; bases with no gene match: 3. CDR3: CASSFGGRPYNEQFF. DNA of the CDR3: TGTGCCAGCAGTTTCGGCGGGAGGCCCTACAATGAGCAGTTCTTC.

The V gene is TRBV7-2, the J gene TRBJ2-5; no clear D gene. V shed 1 base and J shed 9 bases, with 12 bases lying between them. From germline, CDR1 is SGHTA and CDR2 FQGNSA. The length of the CDR3 is 13 residues. DNA for the CDR3: TGTGCCAGCAGCTTAGGTCTCTCGGCGGCCCAGTACTTC. Its translation: CASSLGLSAAQYF.

The rearrangement links TRBV7-2 to TRBJ2-7; 11 nucleotides agree with TRBD2. Germline-derived CDR1 and CDR2 are SGHTA and FQGNSA. CDR3 length equals 15 residues. Losses at the gene ends were 1 base for V and 6 bases for J; bases not matched to a gene: 5. CDR3 region: CASSLVIAGGVEQYF. CDR3 DNA: TGTGCCAGCAGCTTAGTCATAGCGGGAGGGGTCGAGCAGTACTTC.

This chain uses TRBV7-2 with TRBJ2-7; 8 bases fit TRBD2. V shed 0 bases, J shed 5 bases, and the junction held 9 bases outside the gene matches. The CDR3 covers 16 residues. CDR1 SGHTA and CDR2 FQGNSA come from the germline V gene. This chain's CDR3 is CASSLARAGVSNEQYF. CDR3 bases: TGTGCCAGCAGCTTAGCGAGAGCGGGAGTATCCAACGAGCAGTACTTC.

The J gene is TRBJ2-5, the V gene TRBV20-1; tentatively, D is TRBD2 (6 bases). The germline V gene encodes CDR1 DFQATT and CDR2 SNEGSKA (reference sequence). CDR3 length: 13 residues. The ends were cut back, 3 bases at V and 4 bases at J, with 12 bases in the middle. CDR3 protein: CSASQGGTETQYF. The CDR3 DNA follows: TGCAGTGCTAGTCAGGGCGGGACAGAGACCCAGTACTTC.

This clonotype was counted a few times. V and J are TRBV7-9 and TRBJ2-3; either TRBD1 or TRBD2 may fit D (5 bases each). Germline loops: CDR1 SEHNR, CDR2 FQNEAQ (reference sequence). This CDR3 comprises 15 residues. V lost 5 bases and J lost 2, with 14 bases in between. Here the CDR3 DNA reads TGTGCCAGCAGCAACACCGGGACCCCCACAGATACGCAGTATTTT. This gives the protein CASSNTGTPTDTQYF.

This clonotype has only a few counts. The rearrangement links TRBV15 to TRBJ1-5, with D possibly being TRBD1 (6 bases). Looked up from germline, CDR1 is LNHNV and CDR2 is YYDKDF (reference sequence). The ends were cut back, 0 bases at V and 2 bases at J, with 17 bases in the middle. The CDR3 spans 18 residues. CDR3 in amino acids: CATSRDGVVGGRNQPQHF. The CDR3 nucleotides are TGTGCCACCAGCAGAGATGGGGTGGTTGGGGGCCGCAATCAGCCCCAGCATTTT.

The chain joins TRBV7-2 to TRBJ2-7; 7 bases fit TRBD1. Germline CDR1 is SGHTA and CDR2 is FQGNSA. The length of the CDR3 is 13 residues. V gave up 6 bases and J gave up 2 bases; unmatched junction bases: 4. The CDR3, as DNA: TGTGCCAGCAGAGACAGGGTGACCTACGAGCAGTACTTC. Its protein is CASRDRVTYEQYF.

The sample holds a few counts of this clonotype. This rearrangement joins TRBV19 to TRBJ2-7; D is perhaps TRBD1 (5 bases). V shed 6 bases and J shed 6 bases, with 15 bases lying between them. This CDR3 is 13 amino acids long. CDR1 is LNHDA, CDR2 SQIVND, per germline (reference sequence). The chain's CDR3 is CASRWGSIGEQYF. The DNA for the CDR3 is TGTGCCAGTAGATGGGGCAGTATTGGCGAGCAGTACTTC.

Only a few counts were recorded for this clonotype. This rearrangement joins TRBV11-1 to TRBJ2-5; D call uncertain. Germline CDR1 SGHAT, CDR2 FQDESV (reference sequence). This CDR3 spans 14 amino acids. The V end was cut by 4 bases, the J end by 5 bases, with 14 bases between. CDR3 loop: CASSSAVGFETQYF. The CDR3 DNA reads as TGTGCCAGCAGCTCCGCCGTGGGGTTTGAGACCCAGTACTTC.

The chain links TRBV7-6 to TRBJ2-7, with 14 bases aligning to TRBD2. CDR3 length: 17 residues. Germline lookup yields CDR1 SGHVS and CDR2 FNYEAQ. The V segment lost 5 bases and the J segment 3 bases; nucleotides outside the gene matches: 9. CDR3 amino acids: CASSGGLAGANSYEQYF. DNA for the CDR3: TGTGCCAGCAGCGGGGGACTAGCGGGAGCCAACAGCTACGAGCAGTACTTC.